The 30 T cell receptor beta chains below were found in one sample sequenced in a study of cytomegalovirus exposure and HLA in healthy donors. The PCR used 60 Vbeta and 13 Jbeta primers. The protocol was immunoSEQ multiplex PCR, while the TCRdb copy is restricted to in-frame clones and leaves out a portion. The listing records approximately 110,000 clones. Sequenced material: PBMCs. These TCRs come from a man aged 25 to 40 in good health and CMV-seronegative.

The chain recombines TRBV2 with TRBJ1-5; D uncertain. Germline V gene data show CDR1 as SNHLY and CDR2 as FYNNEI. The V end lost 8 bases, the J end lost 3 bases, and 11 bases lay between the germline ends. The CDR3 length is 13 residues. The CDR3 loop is CASAARSNQPQHF. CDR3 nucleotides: TGTGCCAGCGCGGCCCGCTCCAATCAGCCCCAGCATTTT. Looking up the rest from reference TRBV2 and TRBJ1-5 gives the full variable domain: EPEVTQTPSHQVTQMGQEVILRCVPISNHLYFYWYRQILGQKVEFLVSFYNNEISEKSEIFDDQFSVERPDGSNFTLKIRSTKLEDSAMYFCASAARSNQPQHFGDGTRLSIL.

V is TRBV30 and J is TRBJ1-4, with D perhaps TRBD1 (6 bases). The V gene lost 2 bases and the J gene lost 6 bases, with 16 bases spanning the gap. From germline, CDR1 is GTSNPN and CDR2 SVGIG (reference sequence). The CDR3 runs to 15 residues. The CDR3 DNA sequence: TGTGCCTGGAGTTATTGGGGAGGGGGTTATGAAAAACTGTTTTTT. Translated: CAWSYWGGGYEKLFF.

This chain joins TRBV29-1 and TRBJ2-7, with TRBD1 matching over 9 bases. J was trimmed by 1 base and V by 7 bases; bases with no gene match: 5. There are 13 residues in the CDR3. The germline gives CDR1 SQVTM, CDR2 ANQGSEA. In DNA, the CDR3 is TGCAGCGCTCTGACAGGGGGATCCTACGAGCAGTACTTC. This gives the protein CSALTGGSYEQYF.

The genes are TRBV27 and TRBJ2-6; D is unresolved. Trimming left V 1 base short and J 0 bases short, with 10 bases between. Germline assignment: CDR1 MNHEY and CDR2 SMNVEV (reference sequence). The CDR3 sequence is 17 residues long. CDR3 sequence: CASSLYAGYSGANVLTF. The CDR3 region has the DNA TGTGCCAGCAGTTTATATGCAGGATACTCTGGGGCCAACGTCCTGACTTTC. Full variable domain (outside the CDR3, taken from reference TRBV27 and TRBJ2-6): EAQVTQNPRYLITVTGKKLTVTCSQNMNHEYMSWYRQDPGLGLRQIYYSMNVEVTDKGDVPEGYKVSRKEKRNFPLILESPSPNQTSLYFCASSLYAGYSGANVLTFGAGSRLTVL.

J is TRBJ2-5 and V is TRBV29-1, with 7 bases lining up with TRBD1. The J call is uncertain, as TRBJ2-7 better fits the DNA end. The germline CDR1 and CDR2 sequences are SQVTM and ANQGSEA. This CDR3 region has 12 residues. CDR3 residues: CSVEEGGGEQYF. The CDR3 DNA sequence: TGCAGCGTTGAAGAAGGGGGCGGCGAGCAGTACTTC.

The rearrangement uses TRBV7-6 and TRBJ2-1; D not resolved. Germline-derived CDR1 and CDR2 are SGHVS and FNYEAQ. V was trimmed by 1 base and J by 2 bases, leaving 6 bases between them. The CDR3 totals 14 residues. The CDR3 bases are TGTGCCAGCAGCTTAGACAGAGCCTACAATGAGCAGTTCTTC. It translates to CASSLDRAYNEQFF. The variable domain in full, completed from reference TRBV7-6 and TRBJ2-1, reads GAGVSQSPRYKVTKRGQDVALRCDPISGHVSLYWYRQALGQGPEFLTYFNYEAQQDKSGLPNDRFSAERPEGSISTLTIQRTEQRDSAMYRCASSLDRAYNEQFFGPGTRLTVL.

This CDR3 is CASSQDPISLHF. CDR3 DNA: TGTGCCAGCAGCCAAGATCCTATTAGCCTCCACTTT. V and J are TRBV4-2 and TRBJ1-6; D is ambiguous. Trimming pared 0 bases from V and 15 bases from J, leaving 9 bases between. The CDR3 contains 12 residues. Germline lookup yields CDR1 LGHNA and CDR2 YNFKEQ.

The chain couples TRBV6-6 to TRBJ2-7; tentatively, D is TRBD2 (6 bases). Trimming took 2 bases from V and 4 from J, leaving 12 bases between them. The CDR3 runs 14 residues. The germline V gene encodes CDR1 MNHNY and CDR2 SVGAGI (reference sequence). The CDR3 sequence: CASSYEAGRYEQYF. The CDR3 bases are TGTGCCAGCAGTTACGAGGCAGGGAGGTACGAGCAGTACTTC.

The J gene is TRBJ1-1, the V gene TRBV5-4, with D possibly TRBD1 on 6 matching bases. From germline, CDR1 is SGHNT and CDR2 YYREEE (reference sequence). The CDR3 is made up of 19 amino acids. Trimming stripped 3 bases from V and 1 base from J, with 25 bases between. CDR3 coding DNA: TGTGCCAGCAGCTCACCGCTAGGGGGGGCGAAAATATCGAACACTGAAGCTTTCTTT. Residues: CASSSPLGGAKISNTEAFF.

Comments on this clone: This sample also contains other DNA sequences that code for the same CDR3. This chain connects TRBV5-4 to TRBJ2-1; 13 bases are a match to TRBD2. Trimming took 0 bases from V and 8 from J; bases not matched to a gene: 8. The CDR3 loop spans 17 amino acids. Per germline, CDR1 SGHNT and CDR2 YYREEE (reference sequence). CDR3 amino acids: CASSLVLGTSGEDEQFF. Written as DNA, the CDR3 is TGTGCCAGCAGCTTGGTGTTAGGGACTAGCGGGGAGGATGAGCAGTTCTTC.

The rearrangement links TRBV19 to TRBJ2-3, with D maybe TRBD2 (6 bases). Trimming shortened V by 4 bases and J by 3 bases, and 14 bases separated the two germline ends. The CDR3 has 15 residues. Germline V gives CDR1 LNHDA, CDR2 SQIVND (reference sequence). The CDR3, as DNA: TGTGCCAGTAGTACCGGGACTTTAAGGACAGATACGCAGTATTTT. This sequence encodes CASSTGTLRTDTQYF.

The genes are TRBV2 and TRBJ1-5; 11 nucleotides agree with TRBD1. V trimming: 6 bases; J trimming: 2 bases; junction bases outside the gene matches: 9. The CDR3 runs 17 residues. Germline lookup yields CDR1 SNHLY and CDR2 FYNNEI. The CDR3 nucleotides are TGTGCCAGCAGCTACAACTCGGGACAGGGGGGCAATCAGCCCCAGCATTTT. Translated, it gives CASSYNSGQGGNQPQHF. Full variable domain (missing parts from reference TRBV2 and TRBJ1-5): EPEVTQTPSHQVTQMGQEVILRCVPISNHLYFYWYRQILGQKVEFLVSFYNNEISEKSEIFDDQFSVERPDGSNFTLKIRSTKLEDSAMYFCASSYNSGQGGNQPQHFGDGTRLSIL.

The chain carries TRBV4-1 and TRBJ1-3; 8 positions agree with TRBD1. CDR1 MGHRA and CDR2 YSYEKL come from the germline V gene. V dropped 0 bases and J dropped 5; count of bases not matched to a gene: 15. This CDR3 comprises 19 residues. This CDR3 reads CASSQDPLEWQGARNTIYF. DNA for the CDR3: TGCGCCAGCAGCCAAGATCCCCTCGAGTGGCAGGGGGCTCGAAACACCATATATTTT.

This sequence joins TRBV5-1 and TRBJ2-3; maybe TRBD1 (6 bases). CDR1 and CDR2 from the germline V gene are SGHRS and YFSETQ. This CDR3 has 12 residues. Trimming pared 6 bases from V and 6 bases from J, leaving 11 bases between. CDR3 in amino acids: CASTEGVDTQYF. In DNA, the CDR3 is TGCGCCAGCACCGAGGGGGTCGATACGCAGTATTTT.

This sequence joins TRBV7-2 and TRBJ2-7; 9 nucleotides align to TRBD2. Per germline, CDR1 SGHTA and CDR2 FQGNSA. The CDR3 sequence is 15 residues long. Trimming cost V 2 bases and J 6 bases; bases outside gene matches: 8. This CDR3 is CASSLPAGGPPEQYF. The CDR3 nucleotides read TGTGCCAGCAGCTTACCGGCGGGAGGGCCCCCCGAGCAGTACTTC.

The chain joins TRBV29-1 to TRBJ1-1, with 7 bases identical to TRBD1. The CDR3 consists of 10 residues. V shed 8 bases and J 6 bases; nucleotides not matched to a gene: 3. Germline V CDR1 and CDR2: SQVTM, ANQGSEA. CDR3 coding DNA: TGCAGCACAGGGGTCCCTGAAGCTTTCTTT. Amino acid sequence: CSTGVPEAFF. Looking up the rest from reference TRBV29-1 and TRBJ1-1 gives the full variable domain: SAVISQKPSRDICQRGTSLTIQCQVDSQVTMMFWYRQQPGQSLTLIATANQGSEATYESGFVIDKFPISRPNLTFSTLTVSNMSPEDSSIYLCSTGVPEAFFGQGTRLTVV.

The CDR3 protein is CASSAKPGHSNQPQHF. CDR3 coding DNA: TGTGCCAGTAGTGCGAAACCGGGACACAGCAATCAGCCCCAGCATTTT. The chain links TRBV19 to TRBJ1-5, with D perhaps matching TRBD1 (6 bases). CDR1 is LNHDA and CDR2 is SQIVND in the germline V gene (reference sequence). CDR3 length equals 16 residues. With 5 bases removed from V and 1 base from J, the gap between germline ends came to 15 bases.

The CDR3 protein is CAITPTLTGPYGYTF. The DNA for the CDR3 is TGTGCCATCACCCCGACTCTTACAGGGCCCTATGGCTACACCTTC. The V and J genes are TRBV10-3 and TRBJ1-2; the D gene is possibly TRBD1 (6 bases). This CDR3 has 15 amino acids. The germline V gene encodes CDR1 ENHRY and CDR2 SYGVKD. V was trimmed by 7 bases and J by 4 bases, leaving 19 bases between them.

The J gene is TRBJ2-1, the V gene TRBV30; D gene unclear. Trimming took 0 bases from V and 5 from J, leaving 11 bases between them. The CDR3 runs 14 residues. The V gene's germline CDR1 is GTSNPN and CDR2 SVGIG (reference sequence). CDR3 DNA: TGTGCCTGGAGTGTACGGAACAGTGACAATGAGCAGTTCTTC. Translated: CAWSVRNSDNEQFF.

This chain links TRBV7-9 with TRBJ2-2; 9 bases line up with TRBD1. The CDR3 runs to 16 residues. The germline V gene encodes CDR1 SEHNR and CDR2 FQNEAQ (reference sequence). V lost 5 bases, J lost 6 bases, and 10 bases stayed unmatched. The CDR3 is CASSPLDRGKAGELFF. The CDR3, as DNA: TGTGCCAGCAGCCCTCTGGACAGGGGAAAGGCCGGGGAGCTGTTTTTT.

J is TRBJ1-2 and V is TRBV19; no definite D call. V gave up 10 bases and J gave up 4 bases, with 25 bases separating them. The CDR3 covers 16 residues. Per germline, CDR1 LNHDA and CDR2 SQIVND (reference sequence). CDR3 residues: CATKNGEGRRTYGYTF. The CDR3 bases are TGTGCCACCAAAAACGGAGAAGGCAGACGTACCTATGGCTACACCTTC.

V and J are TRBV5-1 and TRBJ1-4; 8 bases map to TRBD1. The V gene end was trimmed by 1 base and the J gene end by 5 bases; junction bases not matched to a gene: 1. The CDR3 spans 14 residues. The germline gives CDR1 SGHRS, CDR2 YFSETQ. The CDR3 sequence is CASSLTGGNEKLFF. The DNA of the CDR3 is TGCGCCAGCAGCTTGACAGGGGGGAATGAAAAACTGTTTTTT.

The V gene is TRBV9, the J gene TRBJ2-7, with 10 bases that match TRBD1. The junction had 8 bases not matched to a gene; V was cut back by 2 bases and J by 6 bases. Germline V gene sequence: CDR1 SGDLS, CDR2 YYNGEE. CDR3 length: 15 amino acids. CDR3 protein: CASSVSGTGDSEQYF. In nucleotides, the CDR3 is TGTGCCAGCAGCGTCTCCGGGACAGGGGATAGCGAGCAGTACTTC.

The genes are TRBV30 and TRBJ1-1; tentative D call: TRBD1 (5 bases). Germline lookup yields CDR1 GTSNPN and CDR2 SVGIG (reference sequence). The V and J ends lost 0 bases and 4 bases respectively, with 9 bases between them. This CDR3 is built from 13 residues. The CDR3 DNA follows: TGTGCCTGGAGTGTAAAGGGACTCACTGAAGCTTTCTTT. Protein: CAWSVKGLTEAFF.

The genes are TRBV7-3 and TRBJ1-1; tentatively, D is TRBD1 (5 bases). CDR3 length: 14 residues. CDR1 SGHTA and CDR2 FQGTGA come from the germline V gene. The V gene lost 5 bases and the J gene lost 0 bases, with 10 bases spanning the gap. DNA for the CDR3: TGTGCCAGCAGCCCCGACAGTCTGAACACTGAAGCTTTCTTT. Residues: CASSPDSLNTEAFF.

The CDR3 sequence: CASSRNLAGGFYEQYF. CDR3 coding DNA: TGTGCCAGCAGCCGGAATCTAGCGGGAGGATTCTACGAGCAGTACTTC. The rearrangement joins TRBV16 to TRBJ2-7, with 11 bases identical to TRBD2. Germline V gene lookup returns CDR1 KGHSY and CDR2 FQNENV. The CDR3 consists of 16 residues. V trimming: 4 bases; J trimming: 3 bases; junction bases outside the gene matches: 8.

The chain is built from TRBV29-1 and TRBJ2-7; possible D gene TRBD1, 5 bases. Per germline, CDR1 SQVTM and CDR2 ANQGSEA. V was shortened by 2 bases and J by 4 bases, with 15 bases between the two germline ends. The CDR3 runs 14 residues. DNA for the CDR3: TGCAGCGTTGAATGGGCAGGGAAGGAATACGAGCAGTACTTC. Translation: CSVEWAGKEYEQYF.

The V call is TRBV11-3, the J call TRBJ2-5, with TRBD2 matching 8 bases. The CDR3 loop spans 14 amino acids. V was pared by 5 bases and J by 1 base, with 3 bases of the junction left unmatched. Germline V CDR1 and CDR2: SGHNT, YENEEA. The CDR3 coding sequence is TGTGCCAGCAGCCCCGGACTAGCCCAAGAGACCCAGTACTTC. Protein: CASSPGLAQETQYF.

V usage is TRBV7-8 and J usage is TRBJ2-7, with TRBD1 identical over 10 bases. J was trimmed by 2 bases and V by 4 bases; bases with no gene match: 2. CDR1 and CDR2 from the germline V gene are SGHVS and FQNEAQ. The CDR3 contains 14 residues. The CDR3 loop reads CASSWGQGPYEQYF. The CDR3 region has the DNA TGTGCCAGCAGCTGGGGACAGGGGCCCTACGAGCAGTACTTC.

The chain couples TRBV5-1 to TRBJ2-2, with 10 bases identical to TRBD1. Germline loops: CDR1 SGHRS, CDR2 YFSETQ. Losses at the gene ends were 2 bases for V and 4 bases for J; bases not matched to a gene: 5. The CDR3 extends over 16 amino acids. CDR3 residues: CASSLPGQGSTGELFF. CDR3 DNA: TGCGCCAGCAGCTTACCGGGACAGGGGTCCACCGGGGAGCTGTTTTTT.